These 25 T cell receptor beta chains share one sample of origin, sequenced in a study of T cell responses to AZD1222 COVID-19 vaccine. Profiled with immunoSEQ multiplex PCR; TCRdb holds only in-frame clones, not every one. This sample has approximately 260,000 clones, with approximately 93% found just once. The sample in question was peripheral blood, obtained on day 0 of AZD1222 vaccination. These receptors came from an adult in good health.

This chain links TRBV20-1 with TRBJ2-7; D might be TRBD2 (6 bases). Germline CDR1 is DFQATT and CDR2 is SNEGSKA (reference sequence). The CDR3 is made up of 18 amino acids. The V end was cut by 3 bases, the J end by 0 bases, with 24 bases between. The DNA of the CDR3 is TGCAGTGCTAGTTTATGGGAGGTCCTTAAAGTACCCTCCTACGAGCAGTACTTC. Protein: CSASLWEVLKVPSYEQYF.

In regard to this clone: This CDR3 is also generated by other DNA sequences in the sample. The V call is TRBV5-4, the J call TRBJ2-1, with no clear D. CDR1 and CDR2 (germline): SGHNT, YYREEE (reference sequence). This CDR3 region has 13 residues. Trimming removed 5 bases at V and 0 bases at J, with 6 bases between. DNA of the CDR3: TGTGCCAGCAGTCCGAGCTCCTACAATGAGCAGTTCTTC. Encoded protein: CASSPSSYNEQFF.

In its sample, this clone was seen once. CDR3 sequence (DNA): TGTGCCAGTATTTCGTCCCAAGTCGGGGTTTTCATGAACACTGAAGCTTTCTTT. Encoded protein: CASISSQVGVFMNTEAFF. The chain uses TRBV28 and TRBJ1-1, with D uncertain. The CDR3 is made up of 18 amino acids. Germline V gives CDR1 MDHEN, CDR2 SYDVKM. Trimming stripped 9 bases from V and 0 bases from J, with 26 bases between.

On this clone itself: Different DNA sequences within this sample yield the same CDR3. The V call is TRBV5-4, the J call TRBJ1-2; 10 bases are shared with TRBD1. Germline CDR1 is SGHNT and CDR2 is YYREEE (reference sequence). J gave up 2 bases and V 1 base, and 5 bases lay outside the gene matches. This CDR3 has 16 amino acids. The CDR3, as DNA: TGTGCCAGCAGCTTGAACCGGGACAGGGGAAACTATGGCTACACCTTC. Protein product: CASSLNRDRGNYGYTF. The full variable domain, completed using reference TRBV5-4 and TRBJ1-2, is ETGVTQSPTHLIKTRGQQVTLRCSSQSGHNTVSWYQQALGQGPQFIFQYYREEENGRGNFPPRFSGLQFPNYSSELNVNALELDDSALYLCASSLNRDRGNYGYTFGSGTRLTVV.

DNA of the CDR3: TGCGCCAGCAGCCGCAGATCGCAGGGACCCTACGAGCAGTACTTC. This gives the protein CASSRRSQGPYEQYF. The V and J genes are TRBV4-3 and TRBJ2-7; the D call may be TRBD1 or TRBD2 (5 bases each). The germline CDR1 and CDR2 sequences are LGHNA and YSLEER. This CDR3 contains 15 residues. The V end lost 4 bases, the J end lost 2 bases, and 15 bases lay between the germline ends.

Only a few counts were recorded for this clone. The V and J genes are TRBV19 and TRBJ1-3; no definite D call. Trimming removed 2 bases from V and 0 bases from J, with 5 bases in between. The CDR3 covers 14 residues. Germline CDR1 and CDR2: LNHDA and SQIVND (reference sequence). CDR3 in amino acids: CASSIPSSGNTIYF. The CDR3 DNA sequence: TGTGCCAGTAGTATACCGAGCTCTGGAAACACCATATATTTT.

The CDR3 nucleotides read TGCGCCAGCAGCCGATTTACCGGGACAGGGTTAACTTCTGATAATTCACCCCTCCACTTT. It encodes CASSRFTGTGLTSDNSPLHF. J is TRBJ1-6 and V is TRBV4-1; the match to TRBD1 covers 9 bases. V gave up 4 bases and J gave up 5 bases; unmatched junction bases: 18. This CDR3 is built from 20 residues. Per germline, CDR1 MGHRA and CDR2 YSYEKL.

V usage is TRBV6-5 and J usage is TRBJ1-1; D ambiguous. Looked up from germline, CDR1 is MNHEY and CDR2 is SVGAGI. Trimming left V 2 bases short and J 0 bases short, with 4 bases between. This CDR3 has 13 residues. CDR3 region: CASSYDVNTEAFF. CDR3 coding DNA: TGTGCCAGCAGTTACGACGTGAACACTGAAGCTTTCTTT.

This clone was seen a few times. The CDR3 region is CSAGGSDEQYF. DNA of the CDR3: TGCAGTGCGGGGGGGTCCGACGAGCAGTACTTC. V and J are TRBV20-1 and TRBJ2-7; 7 nucleotides align to TRBD2. Germline assignment: CDR1 DFQATT and CDR2 SNEGSKA (reference sequence). This CDR3 comprises 11 residues. V dropped 6 bases and J dropped 5; count of bases not matched to a gene: 4.

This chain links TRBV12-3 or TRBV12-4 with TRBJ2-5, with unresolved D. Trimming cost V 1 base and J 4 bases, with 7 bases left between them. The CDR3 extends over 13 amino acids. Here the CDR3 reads CASSLVGLETQYF. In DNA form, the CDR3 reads TGTGCCAGCAGTTTAGTGGGCCTAGAGACCCAGTACTTC.

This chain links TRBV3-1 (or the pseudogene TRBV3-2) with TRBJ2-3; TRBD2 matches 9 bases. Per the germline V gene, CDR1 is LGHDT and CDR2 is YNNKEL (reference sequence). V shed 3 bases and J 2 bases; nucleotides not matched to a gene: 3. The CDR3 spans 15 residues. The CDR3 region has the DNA TGTGCCAGCAGCCAGACTAGCGGACCCACAGATACGCAGTATTTT. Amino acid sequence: CASSQTSGPTDTQYF.

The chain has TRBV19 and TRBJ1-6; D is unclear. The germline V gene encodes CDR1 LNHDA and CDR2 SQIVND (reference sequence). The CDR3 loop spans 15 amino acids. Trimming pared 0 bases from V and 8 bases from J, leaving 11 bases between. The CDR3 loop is CASSIEAMYDSPLHF. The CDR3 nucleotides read TGTGCCAGTAGTATAGAGGCCATGTATGATTCACCCCTCCACTTT.

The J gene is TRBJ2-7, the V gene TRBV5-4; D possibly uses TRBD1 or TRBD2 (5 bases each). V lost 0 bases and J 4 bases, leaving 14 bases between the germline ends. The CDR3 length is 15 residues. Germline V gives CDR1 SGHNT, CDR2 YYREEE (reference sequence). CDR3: CASSLGGTVGYEQYF. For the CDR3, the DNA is TGTGCCAGCAGCTTGGGTGGGACGGTGGGTTACGAGCAGTACTTC.

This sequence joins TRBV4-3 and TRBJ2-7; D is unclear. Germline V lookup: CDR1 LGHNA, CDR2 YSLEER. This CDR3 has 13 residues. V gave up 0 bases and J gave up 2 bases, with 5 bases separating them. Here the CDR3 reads CASSQDWAYEQYF. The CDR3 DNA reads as TGCGCCAGCAGCCAAGATTGGGCCTACGAGCAGTACTTC.

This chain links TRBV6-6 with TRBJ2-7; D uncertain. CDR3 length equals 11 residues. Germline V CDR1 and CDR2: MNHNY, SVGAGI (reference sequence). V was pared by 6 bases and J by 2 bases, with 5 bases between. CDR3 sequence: CASSAAYEQYF. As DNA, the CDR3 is TGTGCCAGCAGCGCGGCCTACGAGCAGTACTTC.

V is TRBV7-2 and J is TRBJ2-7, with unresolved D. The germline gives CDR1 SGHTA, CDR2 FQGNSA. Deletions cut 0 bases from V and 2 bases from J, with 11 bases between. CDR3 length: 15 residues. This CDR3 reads CASSLATVVTYEQYF. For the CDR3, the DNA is TGTGCCAGCAGCTTAGCCACAGTGGTGACCTACGAGCAGTACTTC.

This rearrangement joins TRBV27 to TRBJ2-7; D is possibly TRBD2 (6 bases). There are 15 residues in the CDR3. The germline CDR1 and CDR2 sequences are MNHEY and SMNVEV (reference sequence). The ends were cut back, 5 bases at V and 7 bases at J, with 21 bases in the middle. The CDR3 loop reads CASSKFLSTAGEQYF. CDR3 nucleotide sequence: TGTGCCAGCAGTAAGTTTCTCTCGACAGCGGGTGAGCAGTACTTC.

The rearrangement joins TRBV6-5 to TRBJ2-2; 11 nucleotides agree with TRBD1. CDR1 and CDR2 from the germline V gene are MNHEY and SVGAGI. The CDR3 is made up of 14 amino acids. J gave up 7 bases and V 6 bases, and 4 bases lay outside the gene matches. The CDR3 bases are TGTGCCAGCAGGGGACAGGGGGACGGCGGGGAGCTGTTTTTT. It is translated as CASRGQGDGGELFF.

CDR3 sequence: CSVRTGGNEQFF. DNA for the CDR3: TGCAGCGTTCGGACAGGGGGCAATGAGCAGTTCTTC. V gene TRBV29-1 combines with J gene TRBJ2-1; 10 nucleotides align to TRBD1. The J segment lost 6 bases and the V segment lost 5 bases, leaving 1 base of the junction unmatched. The CDR3 consists of 12 residues. CDR1 and CDR2 (germline): SQVTM, ANQGSEA.

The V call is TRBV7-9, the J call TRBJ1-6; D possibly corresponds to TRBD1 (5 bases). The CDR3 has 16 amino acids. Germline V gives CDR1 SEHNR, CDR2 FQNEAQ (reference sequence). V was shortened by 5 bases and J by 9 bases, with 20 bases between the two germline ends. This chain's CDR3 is CASSPPGRGISSPLHF. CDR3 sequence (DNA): TGTGCCAGCAGCCCCCCAGGGAGGGGAATATCTTCACCCCTCCACTTT.

The CDR3 region is CASSTLSEQFF. In nucleotides, the CDR3 is TGTGCCAGCAGCACCCTGAGTGAGCAGTTCTTC. V is TRBV7-2 and J is TRBJ2-1; D not certain. Germline CDR1 and CDR2: SGHTA and FQGNSA. Trimming shortened V by 5 bases and J by 9 bases, and 8 bases separated the two germline ends. The CDR3 covers 11 residues.

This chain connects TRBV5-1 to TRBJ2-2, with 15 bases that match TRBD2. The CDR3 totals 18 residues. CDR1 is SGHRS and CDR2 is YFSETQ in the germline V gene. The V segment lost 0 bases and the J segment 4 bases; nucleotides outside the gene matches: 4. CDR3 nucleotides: TGCGCCAGCAGCTTGGGGACTAGCGGGAGGGCCGGCACCGGGGAGCTGTTTTTT. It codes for CASSLGTSGRAGTGELFF.

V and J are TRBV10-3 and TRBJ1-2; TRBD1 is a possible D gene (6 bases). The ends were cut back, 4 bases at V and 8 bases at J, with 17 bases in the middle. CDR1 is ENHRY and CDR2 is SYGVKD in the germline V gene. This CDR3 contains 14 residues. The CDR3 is CAISAPGVPGGYTF. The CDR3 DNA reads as TGTGCCATCAGTGCCCCAGGGGTCCCCGGAGGCTACACCTTC.

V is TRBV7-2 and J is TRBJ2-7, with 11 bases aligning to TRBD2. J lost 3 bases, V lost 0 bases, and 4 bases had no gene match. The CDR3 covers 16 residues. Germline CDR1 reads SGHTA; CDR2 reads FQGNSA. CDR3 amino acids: CASSLATSGGLYEQYF. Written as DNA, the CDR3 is TGTGCCAGCAGCTTAGCAACTAGCGGGGGACTCTACGAGCAGTACTTC. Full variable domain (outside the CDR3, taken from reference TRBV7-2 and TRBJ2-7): GAGVSQSPSNKVTEKGKDVELRCDPISGHTALYWYRQSLGQGLEFLIYFQGNSAPDKSGLPSDRFSAERTGGSVSTLTIQRTQQEDSAVYLCASSLATSGGLYEQYFGPGTRLTVT.

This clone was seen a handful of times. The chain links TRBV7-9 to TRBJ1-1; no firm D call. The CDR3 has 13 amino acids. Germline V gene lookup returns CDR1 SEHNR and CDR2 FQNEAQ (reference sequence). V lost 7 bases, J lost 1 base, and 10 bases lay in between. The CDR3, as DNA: TGTGCCAGCACCTTTGAGTGGAACACTGAAGCTTTCTTT. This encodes CASTFEWNTEAFF.